The source of this T cell receptor beta chain is a study of cytomegalovirus exposure and HLA in healthy donors. Germline V gives CDR1 MGHDK, CDR2 SYGVNS. V was cut by 3 bases and J by 8 bases, with 10 bases left in between. The CDR3 runs to 12 residues. A word on this clone: Other DNA variants within this sample encode the same CDR3.

The PCR made use of 60 Vbeta and 13 Jbeta primers. Assay used: immunoSEQ multiplex PCR; TCRdb lists only in-frame clones, some missing. Here the sample spans under 200,000 clones, around 79% being singletons. The V call is TRBV25-1, the J call TRBJ1-2; D remains ambiguous. The receptor was derived from a male donor in good health and CMV-seropositive. The sequenced sample consisted of PBMCs. CDR3 in DNA: TGTGCCAGCAGTGACACGAGCCCAGGCTACACCTTC. Its translation is CASSDTSPGYTF.